This T cell receptor (beta chain) comes out of a study of vaccination and CD4 T cells after COVID-19. On the study more broadly: Cells were stimulated with overlapping spike peptide pools from SARS-CoV-2, HCoV-NL63, HCoV-OC43 and HCoV-229E.

Findings and caveats of the study: The study examined relatively few convalescent patients and included no early post-infection timepoints.

Treatment reported: 10-day PBMC culture with coronavirus spike peptide pools or control peptides (ViraFEST assay). Alongside approximately 11 IU/ml IL-2 and 7.5 to 10 ug/ml peptide pools, PBMCs were cultured at a few million per well. This clonotype was recorded a few times. The antigen remains unidentified. The Oncomine TCR Beta short-read assay was what sequenced the DNA obtained from cultured CD4+ T cells. One entry per CDR3 protein results from TCRdb running MiXCR on the PCR reads. The sample has about 15,000 distinct CDR3 sequences, 20% to 25% seen once. Sequenced material: CD4+ T cells from blood, cultured in vitro, taken before SARS-CoV-2 vaccination. The sequence derives from a human donor who received a COVID-19 vaccine.

The CDR3: CASSTRGSGELFF. The CDR3 coding sequence is TGTGCCAGCAGTACCCGGGGTTCCGGGGAGCTGTTTTTT. The chain is built from TRBV6-1 and TRBJ2-2, with D tentatively TRBD2 (5 bases). The germline CDR1 and CDR2 sequences are MNHNS and SASEGT. The CDR3 is 13 amino acids. The V end was cut by 5 bases, the J end by 6 bases, with 10 bases between.